This T cell receptor (beta chain) was obtained from a study of shared clonotypes between healthy human individuals (TCRdb year 2020). With regard to the full study: The cohort included three men and a couple of women between 18 and 49 years of age. Per donor, leukapheresis produced somewhere between about 0.94 and 9 billion PBMCs. Libraries were prepared and TCR repertoires were sequenced by different laboratories using diverse techniques, in order to increase sequencing depth and limit assay-specific biases. For each donor, CD4 naive and CD4 memory were each run on three plates, CD8 naive on two plates, and CD8 memory on one plate. To estimate repertoire size and how much clonotype sharing occurs between individuals, the study deeply sequenced the blood TCR repertoires of five healthy adults. Overall results and qualifications from the work: Across a few donors, around 5.4% of naive CD4, roughly 3.5% of naive CD8, around 2.5% of memory CD4, and over 0.35% of memory CD8 clonotypes were shared. Sampling was restricted to blood, and TCR repertoires in tissue are likely to differ from TCR repertoires in blood. Because the study included a small number of donors, the genetic and exposure-history diversity represented was limited. Naive subsets generally had larger estimated clonotype richness than memory subsets did. Clonotypes shared by all four sorted-subset donors showed higher generation probabilities than non-shared clonotypes. Pairwise subsampling led to the expectation that sequencing depth would affect the degree of clonotype sharing among donors. Even with the large sequencing depth, rarefaction of the sorted-subset datasets indicated that sequencing was incomplete.

TCR CDR3 regions were amplified from genomic DNA by multiplex PCR using the deep immunoSEQ assay. Extracted genomic DNA from each cell subset was spread evenly across all wells of several immunoSEQ 96-well plates, with each plate serving as a replicate. For sorted subsets, 200 ng of genomic DNA, equivalent to around 29,000 T cell genomes, went into each replicate PCR. The purified libraries were quantified using a Qubit 3.0 fluorometer, sized with a Bioanalyzer 2100, and then quantified again using the KAPA Library Quantification kit. Every immunoSEQ 96-well plate was sequenced on a dedicated single-read 150-cycle Illumina NextSeq 550 flow cell. In the authors' own workflow: Because only junctional sequences without quality scores were contained in the immunoSEQ output, filtering matching that applied to full-length reads could not be performed. Sequences were annotated with PyIR, a Python wrapper for IgBLAST v1.9, using IMGT germline references to assign V/J genes and CDR3. Reads were filtered out if the reads had weak V/J assignments (E-value above 1e-6), no CDR3, stop codons, out-of-frame junctions, or ambiguous translated residues. V3J clonotypes were defined as sequences sharing an identical inferred V gene, J gene, and CDR3 amino acid sequence. Percentage overlap between repertoires was calculated by dividing the number of shared unique clonotypes by the size of the smaller repertoire. Three approaches were used to assess repertoire richness: RTK rarefaction, the Chao1 estimator, and Recon v2.1 estimates of unobserved clonotypes. Generation probabilities for all TCRbeta clonotypes obtained by the gDNA method from several donors were computed using OLGA. This immuneACCESS table, as held by TCRdb, lists in-frame sequences with V and J called but not all clones. Of the missing ones, under half trace to an unresolved V gene in checked studies; the others have no known cause. D and trimming come from the DNA, and the V and J calls and clone size come from that table. Present in this sample are roughly 2.5 million clones, approximately 92% of which were seen just once. In total, the top ten clones hold around 0.15% of the sample.

The donors were healthy, HIV-negative adults who had no recently reported acute infections or vaccinations. Every donor was a Caucasian adult living in Nashville, Tennessee, USA. CD4+ T cells were enriched by magnetic negative selection, after which naive cells were positively selected on CD45RA and the negative fraction was taken as the memory subset. Blood was collected by leukapheresis, and PBMCs were isolated by Ficoll-Histopaque density gradient centrifugation and then cryopreserved in liquid nitrogen vapor phase. Purity and quantity of every magnetically sorted T cell population were checked by analytical flow cytometry. From each sorted fraction, genomic DNA was isolated and quantified by UV absorbance on a Nanodrop 2000c. Concerning this clone: The clone's antigen remains unknown. Base qualities are not provided; no much larger clone lies one nucleotide away.

CDR1 and CDR2, looked up from the germline V gene (reference sequence), are GTSNPN and SVGIG. The CDR3 holds 14 amino acids from the cysteine to the phenylalanine. Only the CDR3 DNA is retained, 42 bases long and in frame from the first base. Compared with germline, V lacks 0 bases and J lacks 7 bases; bases without a gene match: 6. This TCR was sampled from a man between 18 and 35 years old in good health. What was sequenced was naive CD4+ T cells sorted from blood. This sample's cell subset or site label indicates: CD45RA+ positively selected. The rearranged segments are TRBV30 and TRBJ2-1, and TRBD2 aligns with 7 junction nucleotides. The CDR3: CAWSVQAGNNEQFF. The DNA sequence is given as TGTGCCTGGAGTGTACAAGCGGGGAATAATGAGCAGTTCTTC.